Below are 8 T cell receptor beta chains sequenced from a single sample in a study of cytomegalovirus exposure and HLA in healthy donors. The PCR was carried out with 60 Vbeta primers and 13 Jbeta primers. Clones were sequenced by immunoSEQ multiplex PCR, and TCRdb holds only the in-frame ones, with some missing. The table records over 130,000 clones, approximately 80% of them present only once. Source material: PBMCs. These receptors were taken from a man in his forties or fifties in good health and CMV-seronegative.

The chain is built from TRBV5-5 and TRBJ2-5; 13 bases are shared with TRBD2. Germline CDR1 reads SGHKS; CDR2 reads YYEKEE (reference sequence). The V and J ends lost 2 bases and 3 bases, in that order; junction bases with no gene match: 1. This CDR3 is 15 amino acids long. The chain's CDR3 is CASSFGLAGEETQYF. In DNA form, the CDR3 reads TGTGCCAGCAGCTTTGGACTAGCGGGAGAAGAGACCCAGTACTTC.

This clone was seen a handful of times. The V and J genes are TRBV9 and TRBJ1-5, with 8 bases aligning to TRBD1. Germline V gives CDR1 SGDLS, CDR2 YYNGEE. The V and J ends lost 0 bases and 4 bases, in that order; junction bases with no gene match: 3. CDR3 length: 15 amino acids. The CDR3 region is CASSVEGQENQPQHF. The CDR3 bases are TGTGCCAGCAGCGTAGAGGGACAGGAAAATCAGCCCCAGCATTTT. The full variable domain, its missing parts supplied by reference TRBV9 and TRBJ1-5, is DSGVTQTPKHLITATGQRVTLRCSPRSGDLSVYWYQQSLDQGLQFLIQYYNGEERAKGNILERFSAQQFPDLHSELNLSSLELGDSALYFCASSVEGQENQPQHFGDGTRLSIL.

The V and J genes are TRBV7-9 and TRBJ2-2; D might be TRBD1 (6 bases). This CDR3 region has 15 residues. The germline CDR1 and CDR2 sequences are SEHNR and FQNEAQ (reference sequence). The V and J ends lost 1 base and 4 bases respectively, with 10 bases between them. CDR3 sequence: CASSLGQASTGELFF. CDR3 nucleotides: TGTGCCAGCAGCTTAGGACAGGCGAGCACCGGGGAGCTGTTTTTT.

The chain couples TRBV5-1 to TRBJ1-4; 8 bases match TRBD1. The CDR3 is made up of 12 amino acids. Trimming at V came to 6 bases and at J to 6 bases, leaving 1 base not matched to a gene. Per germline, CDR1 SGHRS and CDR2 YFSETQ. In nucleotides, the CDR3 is TGCGCCAGCAAGACAGGGGATGAAAAACTGTTTTTT. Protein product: CASKTGDEKLFF.

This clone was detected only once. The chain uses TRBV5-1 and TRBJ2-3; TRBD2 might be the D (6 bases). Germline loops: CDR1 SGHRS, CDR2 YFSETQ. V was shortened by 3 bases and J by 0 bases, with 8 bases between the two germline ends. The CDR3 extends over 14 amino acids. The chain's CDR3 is CASSSGLSTDTQYF. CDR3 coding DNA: TGCGCCAGCAGCTCGGGACTGAGCACAGATACGCAGTATTTT.

The CDR3 reads CASSGQGAPGYTF. The CDR3 nucleotides read TGTGCCAGCAGTGGACAGGGCGCGCCGGGCTACACCTTC. This rearrangement joins TRBV25-1 to TRBJ1-2; TRBD1 matches 7 bases. V dropped 4 bases and J dropped 8; count of bases not matched to a gene: 7. This CDR3 is 13 amino acids long. From germline, CDR1 is MGHDK and CDR2 SYGVNS.

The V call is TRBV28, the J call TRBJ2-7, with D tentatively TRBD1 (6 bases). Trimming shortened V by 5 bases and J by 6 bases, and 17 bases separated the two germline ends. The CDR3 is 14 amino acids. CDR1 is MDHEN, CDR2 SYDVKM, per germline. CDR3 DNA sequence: TGTGCCAGCAGTGGGCTGGACAGTCCACGCGAGCAGTACTTC. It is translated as CASSGLDSPREQYF. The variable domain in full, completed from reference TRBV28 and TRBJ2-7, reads DVKVTQSSRYLVKRTGEKVFLECVQDMDHENMFWYRQDPGLGLRLIYFSYDVKMKEKGDIPEGYSVSREKKERFSLILESASTNQTSMYLCASSGLDSPREQYFGPGTRLTVT.

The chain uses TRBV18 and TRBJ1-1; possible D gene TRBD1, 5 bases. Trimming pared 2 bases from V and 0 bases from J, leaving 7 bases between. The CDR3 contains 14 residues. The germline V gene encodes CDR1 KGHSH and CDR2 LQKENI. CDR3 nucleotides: TGTGCCAGCTCACCAGGGGGGATGAACACTGAAGCTTTCTTT. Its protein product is CASSPGGMNTEAFF.